This T cell receptor beta chain was recovered during a study of regulatory T cells in long-lasting Graves disease. General observations from the study: Persistent cases favored TRBV28, TRBJ1-2 and TRBJ2-5.

The time point denotes: newly diagnosed GD, antithyroid drugs for less than 3 months. RNA from PBMCs was the source of the TCR library. Arm-PCR of CDR3 regions and iRepertoire HTBI primers were the basis on which TCR beta libraries were built. TCRdb passed the multiplex PCR reads through MiXCR, listing each CDR3 protein once. Among approximately 440,000 distinct CDR3 sequences listed, 15% to 20% were seen once. The germline gives CDR1 MDHEN, CDR2 SYDVKM. The V end was cut by 3 bases, the J end by 3 bases, with 16 bases between. CDR3 length equals 16 residues. This clonotype was found many times. No antigen is known for it. These data were also filed under a second study, of T cells in Graves' hyperthyroidism and ophthalmopathy. From that report: Ophthalmopathy was distinguished from stable hyperthyroidism by 13 V-J signatures.

The clonotype was recovered from a man between 40 and 49 years old with Graves disease. Sample: peripheral blood mononuclear cells (PBMCs), taken at new diagnosis, from a patient treated with antithyroid drugs. The chain employs TRBV28 and TRBJ2-3; TRBD1 might be the D (5 bases). The CDR3 loop is CASSFSLGQGTDTQYF. CDR3 sequence (DNA): TGTGCCAGCAGTTTCTCGTTGGGGCAAGGAACAGATACGCAGTATTTT. Full variable domain (missing parts from reference TRBV28 and TRBJ2-3): DVKVTQSSRYLVKRTGEKVFLECVQDMDHENMFWYRQDPGLGLRLIYFSYDVKMKEKGDIPEGYSVSREKKERFSLILESASTNQTSMYLCASSFSLGQGTDTQYFGPGTRLTVL.